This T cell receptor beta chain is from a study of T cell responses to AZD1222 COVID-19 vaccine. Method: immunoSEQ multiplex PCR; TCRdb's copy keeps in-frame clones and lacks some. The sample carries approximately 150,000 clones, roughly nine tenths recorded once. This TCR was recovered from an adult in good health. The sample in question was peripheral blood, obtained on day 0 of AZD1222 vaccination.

The DNA of the CDR3 is TGCGCCAGCAGCCGAAACAGGGGCAGTGAGCAGTTCTTC. The encoded protein is CASSRNRGSEQFF. This chain joins TRBV4-3 and TRBJ2-1, with 7 bases that match TRBD1. This CDR3 has 13 amino acids. Germline CDR1 is LGHNA and CDR2 is YSLEER. J gave up 9 bases and V 4 bases, and 6 bases lay outside the gene matches.